This TCR beta chain was recovered during a study of control samples from healthy donors and cancer patients. The V segment lost 5 bases and the J segment 8 bases; nucleotides outside the gene matches: 10. The CDR3 extends over 15 amino acids. Germline values: CDR1 MDHEN, CDR2 SYDVKM. Assay: immunoSEQ multiplex PCR; the TCRdb copy retains only in-frame clones and omits some. This table holds 75,000 to 100,000 clones, 85% to 90% found once. This receptor was identified in a woman aged 45 to 65 in good health. The sequenced material came from blood. The chain carries TRBV28 and TRBJ2-1; TRBD1 matches at 9 bases. The DNA of the CDR3 is TGTGCCAGCAGTCCCCAGGGACAGGGTATCGATGAGCAGTTCTTC. Protein sequence: CASSPQGQGIDEQFF.